The 9 T cell receptor beta chains below were found in one sample sequenced in a study of CD8 T cells in Susac syndrome. RNA was extracted with the RNeasy kit, and a quantity of about 0.45 to 1 ug was reverse transcribed using random hexamers. Each CDR3 protein gets one entry after TCRdb re-called the immunoSEQ multiplex PCR reads with MiXCR. Of more than 150,000 distinct CDR3 sequences listed, around 95% are singletons. The sample comprised CD4+ T cells from PBMCs. All receptors come from a human donor in good health.

The rearrangement joins TRBV3-1 to TRBJ1-6; TRBD1 aligns across 8 bases. The CDR3 has 19 residues. V trimming: 1 base; J trimming: 4 bases; junction bases outside the gene matches: 12. Per the germline V gene, CDR1 is LGHDT and CDR2 is YNNKEL (reference sequence). The CDR3 reads CASSQGAGGADNYNSPLHF. Here the CDR3 DNA reads TGTGCCAGCAGCCAAGGGGCAGGGGGCGCGGATAATTATAATTCACCCCTCCACTTT.

CDR3 sequence (DNA): TGTGCCAGCAGCTACATACAGGGGAACGGGGAGCTGTTTTTT. Its protein product is CASSYIQGNGELFF. The chain employs TRBV7-9 and TRBJ2-2, with TRBD1 identical over 7 bases. CDR3 size: 14 residues. Germline CDR1 reads SEHNR; CDR2 reads FQNEAQ (reference sequence). V gave up 4 bases and J gave up 7 bases; unmatched junction bases: 6.

This chain uses TRBV30 with TRBJ2-6, with D perhaps TRBD1 (5 bases). The V and J ends lost 4 bases and 0 bases respectively, with 10 bases between them. CDR1 is GTSNPN, CDR2 SVGIG, per germline (reference sequence). The CDR3 runs 15 residues. The CDR3 reads CAWKQGISGANVLTF. The CDR3 DNA is TGTGCCTGGAAGCAGGGAATCTCTGGGGCCAACGTCCTGACTTTC.

The genes are TRBV24-1 and TRBJ2-1, with 7 bases matching TRBD2. Germline-derived CDR1 and CDR2 are KGHDR and SFDVKD. V lost 0 bases and J lost 0; bases outside the gene matches: 4. The CDR3 runs 17 residues. As DNA, the CDR3 is TGTGCCACCAGTGATTTGAGCCCGGGGGGCTCCTACAATGAGCAGTTCTTC. It is translated as CATSDLSPGGSYNEQFF.

This clonotype occurred once. The V call is TRBV30, the J call TRBJ2-2; D may be TRBD1 (6 bases). Germline-derived CDR1 and CDR2 are GTSNPN and SVGIG (reference sequence). CDR3 length equals 11 residues. Trimming pared 4 bases from V and 7 bases from J, leaving 7 bases between. The CDR3 DNA sequence: TGTGCCTGGAACAGGGACGGGGAGCTGTTTTTT. Its protein is CAWNRDGELFF.

The chain employs TRBV24-1 and TRBJ2-5; no clear D. With 3 bases removed from V and 3 bases from J, the gap between germline ends came to 4 bases. Germline values: CDR1 KGHDR, CDR2 SFDVKD. This CDR3 is 12 amino acids long. The CDR3 loop is CATSDGKETQYF. Written as DNA, the CDR3 is TGTGCCACCAGTGATGGGAAAGAGACCCAGTACTTC.

This sequence joins TRBV7-9 and TRBJ2-5, with D tentatively TRBD2 (6 bases). This CDR3 region has 16 residues. V was pared by 5 bases and J by 3 bases, with 19 bases between. Germline values: CDR1 SEHNR, CDR2 FQNEAQ (reference sequence). The CDR3 region is CASSIRLIREEETQYF. Written as DNA, the CDR3 is TGTGCCAGCAGCATCCGACTGATAAGGGAGGAAGAGACCCAGTACTTC.

This sequence joins TRBV6-2 or TRBV6-3 and TRBJ2-1, with D possibly TRBD2 on 6 matching bases. Germline V gene sequence: CDR1 MNHEY, CDR2 SVGEGT. Trimming cost V 2 bases and J 10 bases, with 18 bases left between them. CDR3 size: 15 residues. This chain's CDR3 is CASSYLLLAPIEQFF. The CDR3 bases are TGTGCCAGCAGTTACCTTTTGCTAGCGCCTATAGAGCAGTTCTTC.

The chain uses TRBV7-2 and TRBJ2-1; D remains unclear. The germline V gene encodes CDR1 SGHTA and CDR2 FQGNSA. Trimming removed 0 bases from V and 5 bases from J, with 8 bases in between. The CDR3 is 14 residues long. The CDR3 sequence: CASSLAWANNEQFF. In nucleotides, the CDR3 is TGTGCCAGCAGCTTAGCGTGGGCGAACAATGAGCAGTTCTTC.